This T cell receptor beta chain was observed in a study of T cells in Graves' hyperthyroidism and ophthalmopathy. The study, taken as a whole, reports: The majority of expanded thyroid clonotypes above 0.001 also appeared in blood. Ophthalmopathy was told apart from stable hyperthyroidism by a 13 V-J model.

This clonotype occurred a few times. The target antigen is unknown. A sample of blood taken at first hyperthyroidism diagnosis preceded any ophthalmopathy symptoms. Fresh peripheral blood, about 9.6 ml, yielded the PBMCs. Amplified regions were TCR beta CDR3 sequences from RNA transcripts. First-round RT-PCR with HTBI primers amplified the TCR CDR3 region. TCRdb passed the multiplex PCR reads through MiXCR, listing each CDR3 protein once. The sample yields under 350,000 distinct CDR3 sequences, 13% seen once. From germline, CDR1 is LNHDA and CDR2 SQIVND (reference sequence). The length of the CDR3 is 14 residues. V trimming: 5 bases; J trimming: 4 bases; junction bases outside the gene matches: 4.

This TCR derives from a woman in her twenties or thirties with Graves' hyperthyroidism that later progressed to Graves' ophthalmopathy. Sequenced material: blood. V usage is TRBV19 and J usage is TRBJ1-5; 8 bases map to TRBD1. CDR3 sequence: CASSPDRGNQPQHF. CDR3 in DNA: TGTGCCAGTAGTCCAGACAGGGGTAATCAGCCCCAGCATTTT.